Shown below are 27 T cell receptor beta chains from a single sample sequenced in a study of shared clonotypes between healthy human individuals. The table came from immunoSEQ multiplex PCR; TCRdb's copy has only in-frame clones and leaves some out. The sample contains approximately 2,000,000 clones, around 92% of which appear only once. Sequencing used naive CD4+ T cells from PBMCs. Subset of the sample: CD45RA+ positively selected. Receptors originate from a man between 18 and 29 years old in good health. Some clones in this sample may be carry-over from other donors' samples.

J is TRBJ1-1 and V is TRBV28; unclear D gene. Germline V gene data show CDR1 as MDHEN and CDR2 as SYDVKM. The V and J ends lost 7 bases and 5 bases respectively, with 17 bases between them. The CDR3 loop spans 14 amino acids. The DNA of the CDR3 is TGTGCCAGCAACGATATAGATTTTGGGACTGAAGCTTTCTTT. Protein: CASNDIDFGTEAFF. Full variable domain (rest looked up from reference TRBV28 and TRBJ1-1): DVKVTQSSRYLVKRTGEKVFLECVQDMDHENMFWYRQDPGLGLRLIYFSYDVKMKEKGDIPEGYSVSREKKERFSLILESASTNQTSMYLCASNDIDFGTEAFFGQGTRLTVV.

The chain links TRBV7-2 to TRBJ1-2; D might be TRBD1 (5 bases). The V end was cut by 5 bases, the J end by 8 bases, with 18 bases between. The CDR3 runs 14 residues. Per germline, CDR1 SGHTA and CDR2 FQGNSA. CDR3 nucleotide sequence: TGTGCCAGCAGCCCTAGGGTAGGGGAAGGGGGCTACACCTTC. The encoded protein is CASSPRVGEGGYTF.

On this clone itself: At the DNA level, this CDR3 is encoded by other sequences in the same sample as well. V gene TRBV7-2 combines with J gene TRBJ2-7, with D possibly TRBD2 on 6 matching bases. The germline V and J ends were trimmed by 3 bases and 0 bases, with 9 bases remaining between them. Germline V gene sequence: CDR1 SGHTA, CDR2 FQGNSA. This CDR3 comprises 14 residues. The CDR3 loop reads CASSLAGPSYEQYF. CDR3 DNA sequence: TGTGCCAGCAGCTTGGCGGGACCCTCCTACGAGCAGTACTTC.

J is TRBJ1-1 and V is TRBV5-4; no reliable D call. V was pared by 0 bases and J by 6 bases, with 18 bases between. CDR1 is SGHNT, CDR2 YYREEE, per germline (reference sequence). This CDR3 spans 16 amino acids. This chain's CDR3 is CASSLASNARGPEAFF. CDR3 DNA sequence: TGTGCCAGCAGCTTGGCCTCCAACGCTCGAGGCCCTGAAGCTTTCTTT.

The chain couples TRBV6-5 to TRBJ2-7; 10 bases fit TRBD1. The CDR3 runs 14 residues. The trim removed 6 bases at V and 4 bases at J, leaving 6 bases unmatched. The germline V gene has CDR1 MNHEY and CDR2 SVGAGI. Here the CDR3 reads CASRQGQGPYEQYF. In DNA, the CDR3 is TGTGCCAGCAGGCAGGGACAGGGGCCATACGAGCAGTACTTC.

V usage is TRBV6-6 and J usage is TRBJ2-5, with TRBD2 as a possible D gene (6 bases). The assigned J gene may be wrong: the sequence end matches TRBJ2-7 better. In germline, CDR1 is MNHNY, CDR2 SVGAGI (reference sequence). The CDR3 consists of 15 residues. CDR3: CASSGASGRTYEQYF. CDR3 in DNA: TGTGCCAGCAGTGGGGCAAGCGGGCGGACCTACGAGCAGTACTTC.

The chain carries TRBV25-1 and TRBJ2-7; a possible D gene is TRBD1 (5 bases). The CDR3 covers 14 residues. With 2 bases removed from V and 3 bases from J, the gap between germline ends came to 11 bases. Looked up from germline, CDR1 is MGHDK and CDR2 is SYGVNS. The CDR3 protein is CASSEQGVGYEQYF. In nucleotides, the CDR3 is TGTGCCAGCAGTGAACAGGGTGTAGGCTACGAGCAGTACTTC.

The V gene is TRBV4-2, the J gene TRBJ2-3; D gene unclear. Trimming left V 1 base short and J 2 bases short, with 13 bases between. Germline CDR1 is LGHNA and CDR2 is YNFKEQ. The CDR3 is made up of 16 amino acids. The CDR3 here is CASSQGVRQFTDTQYF. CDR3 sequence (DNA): TGTGCCAGCAGCCAAGGGGTCAGGCAGTTCACAGATACGCAGTATTTT.

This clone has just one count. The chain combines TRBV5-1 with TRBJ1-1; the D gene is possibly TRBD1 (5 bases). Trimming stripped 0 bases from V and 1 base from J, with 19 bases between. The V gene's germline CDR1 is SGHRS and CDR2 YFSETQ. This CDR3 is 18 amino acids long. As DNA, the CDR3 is TGCGCCAGCAGCTTGGGTCCTCGGGCAGGGAGTTCGAACACTGAAGCTTTCTTT. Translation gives CASSLGPRAGSSNTEAFF.

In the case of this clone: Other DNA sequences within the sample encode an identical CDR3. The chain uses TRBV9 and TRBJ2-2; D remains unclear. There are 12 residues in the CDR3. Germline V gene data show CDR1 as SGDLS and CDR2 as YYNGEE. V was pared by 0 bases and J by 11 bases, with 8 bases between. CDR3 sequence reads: CASSVEGGELFF. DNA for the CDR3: TGTGCCAGCAGCGTAGAGGGCGGAGAGCTGTTTTTT.

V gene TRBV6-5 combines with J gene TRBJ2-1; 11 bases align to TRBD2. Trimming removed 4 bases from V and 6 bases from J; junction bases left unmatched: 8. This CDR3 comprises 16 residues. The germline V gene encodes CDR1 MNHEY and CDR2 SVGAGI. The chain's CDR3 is CASSSLSGRASNEQFF. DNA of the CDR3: TGTGCCAGCAGTTCCCTTAGCGGGAGGGCCTCCAATGAGCAGTTCTTC.

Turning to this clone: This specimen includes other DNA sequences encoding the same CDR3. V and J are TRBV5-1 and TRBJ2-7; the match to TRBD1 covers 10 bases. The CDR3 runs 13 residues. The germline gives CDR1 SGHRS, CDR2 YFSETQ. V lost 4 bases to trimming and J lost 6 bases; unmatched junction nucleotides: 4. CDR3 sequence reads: CASSPDRGGEQYF. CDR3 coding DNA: TGCGCCAGCAGCCCGGACAGGGGGGGCGAGCAGTACTTC.

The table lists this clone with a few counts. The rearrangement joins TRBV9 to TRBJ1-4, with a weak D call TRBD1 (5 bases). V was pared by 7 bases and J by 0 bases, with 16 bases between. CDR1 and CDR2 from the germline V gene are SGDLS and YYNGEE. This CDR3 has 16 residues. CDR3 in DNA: TGTGCCAGCGGGTCGGGGCAGACTGCAACTAATGAAAAACTGTTTTTT. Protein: CASGSGQTATNEKLFF. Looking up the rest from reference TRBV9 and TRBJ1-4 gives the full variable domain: DSGVTQTPKHLITATGQRVTLRCSPRSGDLSVYWYQQSLDQGLQFLIQYYNGEERAKGNILERFSAQQFPDLHSELNLSSLELGDSALYFCASGSGQTATNEKLFFGSGTQLSVL.

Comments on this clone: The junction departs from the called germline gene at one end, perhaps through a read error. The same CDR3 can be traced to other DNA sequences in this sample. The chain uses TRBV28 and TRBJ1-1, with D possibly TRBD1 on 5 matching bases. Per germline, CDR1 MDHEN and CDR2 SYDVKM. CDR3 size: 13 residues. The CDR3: CATVIWGNTEAFF. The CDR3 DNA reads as TGTGCCACCGTAATCTGGGGGAACACTGAGGCTTTCTTT.

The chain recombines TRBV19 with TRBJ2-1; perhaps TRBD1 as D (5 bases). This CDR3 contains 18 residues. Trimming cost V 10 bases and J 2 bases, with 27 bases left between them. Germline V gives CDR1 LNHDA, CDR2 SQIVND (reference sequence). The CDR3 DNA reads TGTGCCACCCACTCGAGCCCAGGGAAATATAGCACCTACAATGAGCAGTTCTTC. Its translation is CATHSSPGKYSTYNEQFF.

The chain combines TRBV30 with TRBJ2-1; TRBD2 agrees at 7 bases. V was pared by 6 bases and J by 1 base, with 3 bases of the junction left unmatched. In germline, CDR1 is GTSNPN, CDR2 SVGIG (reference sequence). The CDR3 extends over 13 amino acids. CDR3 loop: CACQRESYNEQFF. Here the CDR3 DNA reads TGTGCCTGCCAGCGGGAATCCTACAATGAGCAGTTCTTC.

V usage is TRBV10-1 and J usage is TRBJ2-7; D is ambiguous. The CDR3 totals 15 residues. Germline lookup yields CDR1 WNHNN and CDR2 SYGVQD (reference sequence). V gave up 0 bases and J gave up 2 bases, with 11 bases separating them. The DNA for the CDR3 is TGCGCCAGCAGTGAGTCGAATCGGAGCACCTACGAGCAGTACTTC. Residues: CASSESNRSTYEQYF.

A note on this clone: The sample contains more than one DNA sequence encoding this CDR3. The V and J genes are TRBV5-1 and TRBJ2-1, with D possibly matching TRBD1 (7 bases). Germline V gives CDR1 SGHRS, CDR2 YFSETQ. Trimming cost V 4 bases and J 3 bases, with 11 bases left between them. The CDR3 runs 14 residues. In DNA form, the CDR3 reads TGCGCCAGCAGCAGGGGGGACAGCTACAATGAGCAGTTCTTC. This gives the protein CASSRGDSYNEQFF.

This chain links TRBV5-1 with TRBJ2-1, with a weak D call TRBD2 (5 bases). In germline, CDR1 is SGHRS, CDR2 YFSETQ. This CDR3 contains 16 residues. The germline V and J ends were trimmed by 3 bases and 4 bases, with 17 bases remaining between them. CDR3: CASSSQSGLTYNEQFF. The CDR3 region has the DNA TGCGCCAGCAGCTCACAAAGCGGACTGACATACAATGAGCAGTTCTTC.

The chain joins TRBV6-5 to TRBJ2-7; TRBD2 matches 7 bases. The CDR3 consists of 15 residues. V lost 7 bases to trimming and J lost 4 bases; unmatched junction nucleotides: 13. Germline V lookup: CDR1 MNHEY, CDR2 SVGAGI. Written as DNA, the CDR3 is TGTGCCAGCACGGGGCCGGGGGAGGGCCGGTACGAGCAGTACTTC. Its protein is CASTGPGEGRYEQYF.

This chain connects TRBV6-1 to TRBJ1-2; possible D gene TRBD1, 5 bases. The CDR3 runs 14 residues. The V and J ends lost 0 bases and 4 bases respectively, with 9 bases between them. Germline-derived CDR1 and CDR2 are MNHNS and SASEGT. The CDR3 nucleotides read TGTGCCAGCAGTGAAGCTAGGGGAGCCTATGGCTACACCTTC. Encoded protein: CASSEARGAYGYTF.

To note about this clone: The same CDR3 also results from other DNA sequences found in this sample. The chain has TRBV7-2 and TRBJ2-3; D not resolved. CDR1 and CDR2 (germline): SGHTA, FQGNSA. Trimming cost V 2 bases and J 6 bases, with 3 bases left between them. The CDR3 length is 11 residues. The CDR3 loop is CASSLTDTQYF. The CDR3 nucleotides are TGTGCCAGCAGCTTAACGGATACGCAGTATTTT.

In DNA form, the CDR3 reads TGTGCCAGCAGCTCTCGAGACCTTGGGGGCCCCGGAGGCTACACCTTC. It encodes CASSSRDLGGPGGYTF. This chain connects TRBV7-8 to TRBJ1-2, with D maybe TRBD1 (6 bases). Germline loops: CDR1 SGHVS, CDR2 FQNEAQ. V was shortened by 4 bases and J by 8 bases, with 23 bases between the two germline ends. This CDR3 contains 16 residues.

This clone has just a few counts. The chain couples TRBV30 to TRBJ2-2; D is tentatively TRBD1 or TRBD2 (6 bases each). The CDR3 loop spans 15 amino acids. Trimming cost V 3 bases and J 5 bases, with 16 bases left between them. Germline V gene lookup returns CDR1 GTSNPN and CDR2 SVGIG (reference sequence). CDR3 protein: CAWSPLGGWTGELFF. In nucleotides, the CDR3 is TGTGCCTGGAGCCCTTTGGGGGGCTGGACCGGGGAGCTGTTTTTT.

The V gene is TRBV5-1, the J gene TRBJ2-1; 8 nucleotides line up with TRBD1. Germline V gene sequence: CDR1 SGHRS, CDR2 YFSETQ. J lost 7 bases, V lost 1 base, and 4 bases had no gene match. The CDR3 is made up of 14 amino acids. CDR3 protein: CASSLLDRENEQFF. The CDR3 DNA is TGCGCCAGCAGCTTGTTGGACAGGGAAAATGAGCAGTTCTTC.

CDR3 amino acids: CSVEMEGRREKLFF. In nucleotides, the CDR3 is TGCAGCGTTGAGATGGAGGGGAGGCGCGAAAAACTGTTTTTT. This rearrangement joins TRBV29-1 to TRBJ1-4; D is possibly TRBD1 (5 bases). Germline CDR1 is SQVTM and CDR2 is ANQGSEA. This CDR3 comprises 14 residues. V was shortened by 3 bases and J by 8 bases, with 16 bases between the two germline ends.

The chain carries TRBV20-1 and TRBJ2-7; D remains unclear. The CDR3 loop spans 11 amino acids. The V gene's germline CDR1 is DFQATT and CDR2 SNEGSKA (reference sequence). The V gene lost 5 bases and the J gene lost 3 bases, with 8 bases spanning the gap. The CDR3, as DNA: TGCAGTGCTGACACATTCTACGAGCAGTACTTC. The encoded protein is CSADTFYEQYF.